Shown below are 12 T cell receptor beta chains from a single sample sequenced in a study of T cells in narcolepsy. Here immunoSEQ multiplex PCR was the method, and the copy in TCRdb shows in-frame clones only, minus some. The table lists 25,000 to 30,000 clones, about four fifths of them singletons, with 3.4% in the top ten. The source material was CD45RA- memory CD4+ T cells from PBMCs. The receptors here all came from a human donor with narcolepsy.

The chain links TRBV7-9 to TRBJ2-5; D may be TRBD1 or TRBD2 (5 bases each). This CDR3 region has 15 residues. V gave up 5 bases and J gave up 7 bases, with 20 bases separating them. The germline V gene encodes CDR1 SEHNR and CDR2 FQNEAQ (reference sequence). CDR3 protein: CASSARRRDVVTQYF. In DNA form, the CDR3 reads TGTGCCAGCAGCGCCCGGCGCCGGGACGTGGTGACCCAGTACTTC. The variable domain in full, with the rest retrieved from reference TRBV7-9 and TRBJ2-5, is DTGVSQNPRHKITKRGQNVTFRCDPISEHNRLYWYRQTLGQGPEFLTYFQNEAQLEKSRLLSDRFSAERPKGSFSTLEIQRTEQGDSAMYLCASSARRRDVVTQYFGPGTRLLVL.

The gene calls are TRBV5-5 and TRBJ2-7, with 9 nucleotides matching TRBD2. CDR3 length: 18 amino acids. Germline V gene data show CDR1 as SGHKS and CDR2 as YYEKEE (reference sequence). The trim removed 0 bases at V and 1 base at J, leaving 11 bases unmatched. CDR3 sequence reads: CASSLVLAGVPGSYEQYF. In nucleotides, the CDR3 is TGTGCCAGCAGCTTGGTGTTAGCGGGGGTCCCCGGGTCCTACGAGCAGTACTTC.

This clone was counted only a few times. The V gene is TRBV7-2, the J gene TRBJ2-1, with 11 bases fitting TRBD1. CDR3 length equals 14 residues. Germline CDR1 reads SGHTA; CDR2 reads FQGNSA. The junction had 6 bases not matched to a gene; V was cut back by 7 bases and J by 7 bases. CDR3 sequence (DNA): TGTGCCAGCACCGCTGGACAGGGGGCAAATGAGCAGTTCTTC. This encodes CASTAGQGANEQFF. Full variable domain (remainder filled in from reference TRBV7-2 and TRBJ2-1): GAGVSQSPSNKVTEKGKDVELRCDPISGHTALYWYRQSLGQGLEFLIYFQGNSAPDKSGLPSDRFSAERTGGSVSTLTIQRTQQEDSAVYLCASTAGQGANEQFFGPGTRLTVL.

This clone showed up just once. The chain recombines TRBV19 with TRBJ1-5, with a possible D match to TRBD1 (5 bases). This CDR3 contains 16 residues. The ends were cut back, 5 bases at V and 9 bases at J, with 23 bases in the middle. Germline CDR1 reads LNHDA; CDR2 reads SQIVND (reference sequence). CDR3 region: CASSPPGQWSYAPQHF. The DNA of the CDR3 is TGTGCCAGTAGTCCCCCTGGACAATGGTCTTATGCGCCCCAGCATTTT.

This clone turned up a few times. V usage is TRBV10-3 and J usage is TRBJ1-5, with D unclear. Germline V CDR1 and CDR2: ENHRY, SYGVKD. Trimming removed 0 bases at V and 0 bases at J, with 12 bases between. The CDR3 covers 17 residues. The CDR3 nucleotides are TGTGCCATCAGTGAGTCAGGAGTCGGCATTAGCAATCAGCCCCAGCATTTT. Translating gives CAISESGVGISNQPQHF.

This clone was counted between two and nine times. The J gene is TRBJ1-2, the V gene TRBV18; possible D gene TRBD1, 6 bases. Germline CDR1 reads KGHSH; CDR2 reads LQKENI. Deletions cut 1 base from V and 0 bases from J, with 15 bases between. The CDR3 spans 17 residues. CDR3 loop: CASSPLLQGATNYGYTF. CDR3 sequence (DNA): TGTGCCAGCTCACCACTCCTACAGGGAGCAACTAACTATGGCTACACCTTC.

V gene TRBV5-1 combines with J gene TRBJ2-5; 9 nucleotides agree with TRBD1. Germline V lookup: CDR1 SGHRS, CDR2 YFSETQ. V was clipped by 0 bases and J by 5 bases; unmatched bases: 2. The CDR3 has 14 residues. CDR3 protein: CASSLEDRGETQYF. For the CDR3, the DNA is TGCGCCAGCAGCTTGGAAGACAGGGGGGAGACCCAGTACTTC.

V is TRBV2 and J is TRBJ2-3; 10 positions agree with TRBD2. The CDR3 consists of 15 residues. The J segment lost 6 bases and the V segment lost 6 bases, leaving 9 bases of the junction unmatched. Germline V gene lookup returns CDR1 SNHLY and CDR2 FYNNEI. The CDR3 protein is CASSIQRGGRDTQYF. The CDR3, as DNA: TGTGCCAGCAGCATCCAGCGGGGGGGCCGGGATACGCAGTATTTT.

This rearrangement joins TRBV6-1 to TRBJ2-5; 11 bases agree with TRBD2. Near its end, the DNA agrees better with TRBJ2-7, so the J call may be wrong. CDR3 length equals 13 residues. Germline V lookup: CDR1 MNHNS, CDR2 SASEGT. DNA of the CDR3: TGTGCCATTAGTAGCGGGGGGGCCTACGAGCAGTACTTC. Amino acid sequence: CAISSGGAYEQYF.

The chain links TRBV29-1 to TRBJ1-1; no firm D call. Germline lookup yields CDR1 SQVTM and CDR2 ANQGSEA. This CDR3 is built from 15 residues. Trimming pared 3 bases from V and 0 bases from J, leaving 14 bases between. In nucleotides, the CDR3 is TGCAGCGTTGATGTGGGAGGGAGGCTGAACACTGAAGCTTTCTTT. The encoded protein is CSVDVGGRLNTEAFF.

The chain carries TRBV10-3 and TRBJ1-5; TRBD1 is a possible D gene (6 bases). V was pared by 0 bases and J by 1 base, with 10 bases between. Germline CDR1 reads ENHRY; CDR2 reads SYGVKD. This CDR3 is built from 16 residues. DNA for the CDR3: TGTGCCATCAGTGAGTCAGGGGGTAAGAGCAATCAGCCCCAGCATTTT. Protein sequence: CAISESGGKSNQPQHF.

The chain couples TRBV2 to TRBJ1-3; D ambiguous. Germline V gene lookup returns CDR1 SNHLY and CDR2 FYNNEI. V shed 6 bases and J shed 0 bases, with 6 bases lying between them. This CDR3 has 13 amino acids. Written as DNA, the CDR3 is TGTGCCAGCAGCGCGGACTCTGGAAACACCATATATTTT. It translates to CASSADSGNTIYF.